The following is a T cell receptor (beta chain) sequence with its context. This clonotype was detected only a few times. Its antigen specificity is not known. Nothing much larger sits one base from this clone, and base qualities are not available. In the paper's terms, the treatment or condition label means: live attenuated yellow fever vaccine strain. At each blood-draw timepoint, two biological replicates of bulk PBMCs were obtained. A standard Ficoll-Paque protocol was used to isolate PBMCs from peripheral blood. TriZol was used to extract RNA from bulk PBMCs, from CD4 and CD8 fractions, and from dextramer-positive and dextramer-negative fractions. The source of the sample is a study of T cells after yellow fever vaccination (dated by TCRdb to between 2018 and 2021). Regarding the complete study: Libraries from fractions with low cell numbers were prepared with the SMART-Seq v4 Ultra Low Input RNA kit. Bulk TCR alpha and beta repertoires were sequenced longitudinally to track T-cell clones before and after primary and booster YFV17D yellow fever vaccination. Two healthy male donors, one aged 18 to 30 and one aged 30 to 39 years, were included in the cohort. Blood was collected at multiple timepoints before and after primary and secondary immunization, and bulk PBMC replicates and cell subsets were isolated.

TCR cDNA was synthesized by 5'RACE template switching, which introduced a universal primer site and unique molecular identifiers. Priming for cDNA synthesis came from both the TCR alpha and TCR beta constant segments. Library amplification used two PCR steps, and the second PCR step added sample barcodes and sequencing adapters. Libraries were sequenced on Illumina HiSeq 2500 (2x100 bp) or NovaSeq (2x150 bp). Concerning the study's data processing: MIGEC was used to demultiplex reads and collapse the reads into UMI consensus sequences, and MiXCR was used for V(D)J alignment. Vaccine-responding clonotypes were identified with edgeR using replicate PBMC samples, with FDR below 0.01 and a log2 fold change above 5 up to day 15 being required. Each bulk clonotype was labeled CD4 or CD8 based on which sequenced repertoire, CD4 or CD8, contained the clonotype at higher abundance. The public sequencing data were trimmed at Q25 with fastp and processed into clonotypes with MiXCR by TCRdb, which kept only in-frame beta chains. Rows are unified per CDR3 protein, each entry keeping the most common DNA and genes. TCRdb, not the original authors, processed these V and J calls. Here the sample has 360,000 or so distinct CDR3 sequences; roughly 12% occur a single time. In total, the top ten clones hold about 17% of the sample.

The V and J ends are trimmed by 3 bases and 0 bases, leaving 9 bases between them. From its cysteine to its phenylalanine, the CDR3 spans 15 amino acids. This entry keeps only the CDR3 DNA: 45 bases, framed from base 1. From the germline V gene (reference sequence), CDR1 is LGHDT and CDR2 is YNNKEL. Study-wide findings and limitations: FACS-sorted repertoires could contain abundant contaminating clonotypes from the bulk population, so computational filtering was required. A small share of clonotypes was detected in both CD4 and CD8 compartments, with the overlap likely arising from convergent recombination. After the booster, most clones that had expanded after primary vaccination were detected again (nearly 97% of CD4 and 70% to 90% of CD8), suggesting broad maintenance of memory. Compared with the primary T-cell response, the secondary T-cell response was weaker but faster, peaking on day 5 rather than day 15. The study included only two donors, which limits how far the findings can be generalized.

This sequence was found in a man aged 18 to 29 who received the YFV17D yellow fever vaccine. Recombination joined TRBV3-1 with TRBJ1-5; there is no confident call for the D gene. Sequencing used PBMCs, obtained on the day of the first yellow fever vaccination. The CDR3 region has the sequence CASSQGSYSNQPQHF. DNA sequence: TGTGCCAGCAGCCAGGGGAGTTATAGCAATCAGCCCCAGCATTTT.